What follows is one TCR beta chain and its context. What it binds is not known. Germline CDR1 reads MNHEY; CDR2 reads SMNVEV (reference sequence). The CDR3 length is 16 residues. Trimming at V came to 2 bases and at J to 6 bases, leaving 8 bases not matched to a gene. The data stem from a study of shared clonotypes between healthy human individuals. A roughly 200 ng quantity of DNA, 32,000 or so T cell genomes, went into the sorted-subset replicate PCRs. Measured with immunoSEQ multiplex PCR; TCRdb has only the in-frame clones, and not every one. This sample has around 990,000 clones, with 77% found just once. Every one of the donors was a Caucasian adult that lived in Nashville, Tennessee. General observations from the study: Sampling involved blood alone; tissue repertoires likely differ.

The sequence was obtained from a man between 18 and 35 years old in good health. Some clones in this sample may be carry-over from other donors' samples. The sequencing sample was made of memory CD4+ T cells from PBMCs. As for subset: CD45RA-negative fraction. This sequence joins TRBV27 and TRBJ2-3; TRBD2 matches 10 bases. The CDR3 coding sequence is TGTGCCAGCAGTTTAAGCGGGAGGGGGCCTATGGATACGCAGTATTTT. Translation: CASSLSGRGPMDTQYF.